This T cell receptor beta chain was sequenced for a study of tumor and adjacent non-tumor tissue in lung cancer. Study as a whole: Samples averaged about 4.3 million productive TCRbeta reads each.

This sample's RNA came from whole unsorted tissue. In regard to this clonotype: The CDR3 does not end in the conserved phenylalanine or tryptophan, so this is likely a read error.

Germline values: CDR1 SGHAT, CDR2 FQDESV (reference sequence). V lost 2 bases to trimming and J lost 3 bases, with 7 bases between them. The CDR3 has 13 amino acids. TCRbeta libraries were built with three rounds of nested PCR, modified from ARM-PCR. TCRdb reprocessed the multiplex PCR reads via MiXCR and lists one record per CDR3 protein. The table includes approximately 75,000 distinct CDR3 sequences, roughly 80% detected once. This clonotype was obtained from a woman between 45 and 60 years old with non-small cell lung cancer. The material sequenced was lung tumor tissue. V gene TRBV11-1 combines with J gene TRBJ1-1; perhaps TRBD1 as D (5 bases). The CDR3 loop is CASSLQGDTEAFV. The DNA for the CDR3 is TGTGCCAGCAGCTTACAAGGGGACACTGAAGCTTTCGTT.